This TCR beta chain was profiled in a study of blood T cell repertoires in COVID-19. Assay: immunoSEQ multiplex PCR; the TCRdb copy retains only in-frame clones and omits some. The sample holds about 200,000 clones, less than 80% seen once. CDR1 is SGHRS, CDR2 YFSETQ, per germline. Trimming cost V 0 bases and J 1 base, with 13 bases left between them. The CDR3 runs 16 residues. The chain carries TRBV5-1 and TRBJ1-1; a possible D gene is TRBD1 (6 bases). The sample taken for sequencing was peripheral blood. This receptor was obtained from a man aged 50-59 years who had recovered from COVID-19. The CDR3 region is CASSLGSSTGNTEAFF. In nucleotides, the CDR3 is TGCGCCAGCAGCTTGGGGTCGTCGACAGGGAACACTGAAGCTTTCTTT.